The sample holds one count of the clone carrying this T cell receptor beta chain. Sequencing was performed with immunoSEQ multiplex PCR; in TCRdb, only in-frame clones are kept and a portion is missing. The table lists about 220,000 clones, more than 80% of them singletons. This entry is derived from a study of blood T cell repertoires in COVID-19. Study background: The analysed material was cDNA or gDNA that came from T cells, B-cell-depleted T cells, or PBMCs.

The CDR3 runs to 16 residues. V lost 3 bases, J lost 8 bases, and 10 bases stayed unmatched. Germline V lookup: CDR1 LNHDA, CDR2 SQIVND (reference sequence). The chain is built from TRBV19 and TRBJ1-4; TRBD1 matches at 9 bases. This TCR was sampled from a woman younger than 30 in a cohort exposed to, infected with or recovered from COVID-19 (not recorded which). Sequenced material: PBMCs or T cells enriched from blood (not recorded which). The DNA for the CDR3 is TGTGCCAGTAGTATTCAACGCGGACAGGGGTACGAAAAACTGTTTTTT. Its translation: CASSIQRGQGYEKLFF. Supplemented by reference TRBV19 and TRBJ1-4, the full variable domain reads DGGITQSPKYLFRKEGQNVTLSCEQNLNHDAMYWYRQDPGQGLRLIYYSQIVNDFQKGDIAEGYSVSREKKESFPLTVTSAQKNPTAFYLCASSIQRGQGYEKLFFGSGTQLSVL.